Given below is one T cell receptor beta chain in context. Its antigen is not known. Primers for the PCR totalled 60 Vbeta and 13 Jbeta. Profiling relied on immunoSEQ multiplex PCR, and the TCRdb table lists in-frame clones only, not all of them. The sample lists fewer than 110,000 clones, 82% occurring once. This sample stems from a study of cytomegalovirus exposure and HLA in healthy donors. Study-level results: Rarity held for most TCR sequences, but there were some public TCRs that occurred in many donors. Earlier analysis yielded a pattern in which most TCR beta V segments were productive about 87% or about 30% of the time. An apparent linkage of common viral pathogens to several of the most significant clusters emerged in a later analysis. Researchers catalogued some 160 TCR beta chains as cytomegalovirus-associated.

The sequence was obtained from a man aged 30 to 45 in good health and CMV-seropositive. Sequencing was carried out using PBMCs.

The CDR3 nucleotides are TGCGCCAGCAGCTTAGCCGGGACAGGCAAAGAGACCCAGTACTTC. It is translated as CASSLAGTGKETQYF. The gene calls are TRBV5-1 and TRBJ2-5; 8 bases align to TRBD1. Germline V gene lookup returns CDR1 SGHRS and CDR2 YFSETQ. The CDR3 consists of 15 residues. The trim removed 2 bases at V and 3 bases at J, leaving 6 bases unmatched.